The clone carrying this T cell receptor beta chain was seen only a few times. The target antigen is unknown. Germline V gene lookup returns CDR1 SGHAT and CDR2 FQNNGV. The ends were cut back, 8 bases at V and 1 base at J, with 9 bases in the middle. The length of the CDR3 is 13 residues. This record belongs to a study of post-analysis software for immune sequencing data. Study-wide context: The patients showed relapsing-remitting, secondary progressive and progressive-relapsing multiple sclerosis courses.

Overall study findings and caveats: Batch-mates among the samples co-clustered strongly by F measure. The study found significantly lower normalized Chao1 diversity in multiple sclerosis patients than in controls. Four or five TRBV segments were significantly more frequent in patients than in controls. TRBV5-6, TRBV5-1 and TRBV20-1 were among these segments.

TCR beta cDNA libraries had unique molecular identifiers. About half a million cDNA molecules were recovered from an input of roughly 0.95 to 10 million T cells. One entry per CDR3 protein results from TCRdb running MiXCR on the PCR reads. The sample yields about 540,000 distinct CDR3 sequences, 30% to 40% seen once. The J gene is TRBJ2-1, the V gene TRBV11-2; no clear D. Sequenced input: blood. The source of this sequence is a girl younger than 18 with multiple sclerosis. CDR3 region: CASALGSYNEQFF. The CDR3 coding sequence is TGTGCCAGCGCCTTAGGTTCCTACAATGAGCAGTTCTTC.